The clone carrying this T cell receptor (beta chain) was found many times. What it binds is not known. From the 5' RACE reads, TCRdb called clonotypes with MiXCR, one entry per CDR3 protein. The sample has 55,000 to 80,000 distinct CDR3 sequences, approximately 4.6% seen once; the top ten hold less than 3.5%. The data are from a study of neurological immune-mediated disorders. Whole-study findings and limits: When grouped phylogenetically, the repertoires of 18 of the 34 multiple sclerosis patients fell together in one related-CDR3 cluster, which is a possible signature. There was no association between the multiple sclerosis repertoire cluster and any clinical or MRI feature.

The CDR3 has 16 amino acids. Germline assignment: CDR1 SGHRS and CDR2 YFSETQ. Trimming pared 0 bases from V and 0 bases from J, leaving 9 bases between. Specimen: PBMCs. The origin of this receptor is a woman aged 45 to 65 with multiple sclerosis. V is TRBV5-1 and J is TRBJ2-2, with D possibly TRBD1 on 6 matching bases. CDR3 nucleotide sequence: TGCGCCAGCAGCTTGGCCCGGGACACGAACACCGGGGAGCTGTTTTTT. Amino acids: CASSLARDTNTGELFF. The entire variable domain, with the rest obtained from reference TRBV5-1 and TRBJ2-2, is as follows: KAGVTQTPRYLIKTRGQQVTLSCSPISGHRSVSWYQQTPGQGLQFLFEYFSETQRNKGNFPGRFSGRQFSNSRSEMNVSTLELGDSALYLCASSLARDTNTGELFFGEGSRLTVL.